The clone carrying this T cell receptor (beta chain) was counted a few times. Its antigen is unidentified. This sample is drawn from a study of identical twins. Regarding the study as a whole: In beta out-of-frame sequences, the excess sharing between twins was weaker. For zero-insertion analyses, partial confounding could come from invariant MAIT and iNKT cells.

The CDR3 sequence is 18 residues long. In germline, CDR1 is SGDLS, CDR2 YYNGEE. The V end was cut by 1 base, the J end by 1 base, with 15 bases between. TCRdb itself ran the 5' RACE reads through MiXCR, one entry per CDR3 protein. The sample carries under 350,000 distinct CDR3 sequences, just under 9.5% recorded once. Donors uniformly comprised healthy Caucasians. The same sample was also used in a study of yellow fever vaccine responses in identical twins.

This chain links TRBV9 with TRBJ2-6, with a weak D call TRBD1 (6 bases). The TCR comes from a woman aged 18-29 years in good health. Material: CD8+ T cells sorted from blood. This CDR3 is CASSVNRDMRSGANVLTF. The CDR3 nucleotides read TGTGCCAGCAGCGTAAACAGGGACATGAGATCTGGGGCCAACGTCCTGACTTTC.